This is a list of T cell receptor beta chains from one sample in a study of blood T cell repertoires in COVID-19. The method was immunoSEQ multiplex PCR; TCRdb's version includes in-frame clones alone and lacks a portion of them. Among about 120,000 clones listed, around nine tenths were seen once. Sequenced material: peripheral blood. These receptors were collected from a woman in her forties or fifties with acute or convalescent COVID-19. Both conserved end residues are part of each CDR3. D genes are given only for firm matches. Where a row states a size, it is once, few, many or the class of an expanded clone; other rows omit it.

cdr3_nt: TGTGCTAGTGGATCGGACAGGGCCTGGGGCACAGATACGCAGTATTTT
cdr3_aa: CASGSDRAWGTDTQYF
j_call: TRBJ2-3
d_call: TRBD1
v_call: TRBV12-5
clone_size: few

cdr3_nt: TGTGCCTGGAGCCGCGGCTTAGGCGGAGATACGCAGTATTTT
cdr3_aa: CAWSRGLGGDTQYF
j_call: TRBJ2-3
d_call: NA
v_call: TRBV30
clone_size: NA

cdr3_nt: TGTGCCTGGAAAGGGCAGGGGATCTCCTACGAGCAGTACTTC
cdr3_aa: CAWKGQGISYEQYF
j_call: TRBJ2-7
d_call: NA
v_call: TRBV30
clone_size: once

cdr3_nt: TGTGCCTGGACCACTTGGACGGGGATGGATTCACCCCTCCACTTT
cdr3_aa: CAWTTWTGMDSPLHF
j_call: TRBJ1-6
d_call: NA
v_call: TRBV30
clone_size: NA

cdr3_nt: TGTGCCAGCAGTCCGCAAGGGGGTTACGAGCAGTACTTC
cdr3_aa: CASSPQGGYEQYF
j_call: TRBJ2-7
d_call: NA
v_call: TRBV27
clone_size: NA

cdr3_nt: TGTGCCACCTCTGAGTCACCCGACTATGGCTACACCTTC
cdr3_aa: CATSESPDYGYTF
j_call: TRBJ1-2
d_call: NA
v_call: TRBV19
clone_size: NA

cdr3_nt: TGTGCCAGCAGCCCCGCTGGGGGGGCGGGTAATGAAAAACTGTTTTTT
cdr3_aa: CASSPAGGAGNEKLFF
j_call: TRBJ1-4
d_call: NA
v_call: TRBV5-5
clone_size: NA

cdr3_nt: TGTGCCAGCAGTTACTCAGGGGGAACCTACAATGAGCAGTTCTTC
cdr3_aa: CASSYSGGTYNEQFF
j_call: TRBJ2-1
d_call: NA
v_call: TRBV6-5
clone_size: NA

cdr3_nt: TGTGCCAGCAGCCGCGGACAGGGGGCCGGGGAGCAGTACTTC
cdr3_aa: CASSRGQGAGEQYF
j_call: TRBJ2-7
d_call: TRBD1
v_call: TRBV11-2
clone_size: NA

cdr3_nt: TGCGCCAGCAGCCCTATGTGGCTAGCGGGGGGGCGATTGGTGTCAGATACGCAGTATTTT
cdr3_aa: CASSPMWLAGGRLVSDTQYF
j_call: TRBJ2-3
d_call: TRBD2
v_call: TRBV5-1
clone_size: NA

cdr3_nt: TGTGCCAGCAGCTTAGTTCGGGGGGCGGCCACTGAAGCTTTCTTT
cdr3_aa: CASSLVRGAATEAFF
j_call: TRBJ1-1
d_call: NA
v_call: TRBV7-2
clone_size: NA

cdr3_nt: TGCGCCAGCAGTCAGCTTCCGGACGGAGGGCTCTTGTCCTACGAGCAGTACTTC
cdr3_aa: CASSQLPDGGLLSYEQYF
j_call: TRBJ2-7
d_call: NA
v_call: TRBV5-1
clone_size: NA

cdr3_nt: TGTGCCAGCACCATGGACAGGGTTTCTTCCGAGCAGTACTTC
cdr3_aa: CASTMDRVSSEQYF
j_call: TRBJ2-7
d_call: TRBD1
v_call: TRBV5-6
clone_size: NA

cdr3_nt: TGTGCCAGCAGCCAAGGAAGCGGGGGCTACAATGAGCAGTTCTTC
cdr3_aa: CASSQGSGGYNEQFF
j_call: TRBJ2-1
d_call: TRBD2
v_call: TRBV3-1/TRBV3-2
clone_size: NA

cdr3_nt: TGTGCCAGCACCCAGCGGCCGGTTGGCACTGAAGCTTTCTTT
cdr3_aa: CASTQRPVGTEAFF
j_call: TRBJ1-1
d_call: NA
v_call: TRBV6-5
clone_size: once

cdr3_nt: TGTGCCACCAGTGAAGGACAGGTGTACAATGAGCAGTTCTTC
cdr3_aa: CATSEGQVYNEQFF
j_call: TRBJ2-1
d_call: TRBD1
v_call: TRBV24-1
clone_size: NA

cdr3_nt: TGCGCCAGCAGCCAAGACTCCGGGACTAGCGGACAAGAGACCCAGTACTTC
cdr3_aa: CASSQDSGTSGQETQYF
j_call: TRBJ2-5
d_call: TRBD2
v_call: TRBV4-1
clone_size: once

cdr3_nt: TGTGCCAGCAGCCAGGGCTATAGCAATCAGCCCCAGCATTTT
cdr3_aa: CASSQGYSNQPQHF
j_call: TRBJ1-5
d_call: NA
v_call: TRBV3-1/TRBV3-2
clone_size: once

cdr3_nt: TGTGCCAGCAGCGTCCGACTGTTAACGAACACCGGGGAGCTGTTTTTT
cdr3_aa: CASSVRLLTNTGELFF
j_call: TRBJ2-2
d_call: NA
v_call: TRBV7-2
clone_size: NA

cdr3_nt: TGTGCCAGCAGCCAGGGTAGCTCCTACAATGAGCAGTTCTTC
cdr3_aa: CASSQGSSYNEQFF
j_call: TRBJ2-1
d_call: NA
v_call: TRBV7-7
clone_size: NA

cdr3_nt: TGTGCCAGCAGCTTTGGGGGCGGGACAGGGTACAACGAGCAGTACTTC
cdr3_aa: CASSFGGGTGYNEQYF
j_call: TRBJ2-7
d_call: TRBD1
v_call: TRBV5-4
clone_size: NA

cdr3_nt: TGTGCCAGCAGCTTAGAGCAGATCAGGGGAACTGAAGCTTTCTTT
cdr3_aa: CASSLEQIRGTEAFF
j_call: TRBJ1-1
d_call: NA
v_call: TRBV7-9
clone_size: NA

cdr3_nt: TGCGCCAGCAGCCAAGATAGTCTAGCGGGAGTTAAGAATGAGCAGTTCTTC
cdr3_aa: CASSQDSLAGVKNEQFF
j_call: TRBJ2-1
d_call: TRBD2
v_call: TRBV4-3
clone_size: NA

cdr3_nt: TGTGCCAGCAGCCTGGGGACTAGCGGTTTTTACAATGAGCAGTTCTTC
cdr3_aa: CASSLGTSGFYNEQFF
j_call: TRBJ2-1
d_call: TRBD2
v_call: TRBV5-8
clone_size: NA

cdr3_nt: TGTGCCAGCAGTTACGGGGCGGGGGGCCCCTACGAGCAGTACTTC
cdr3_aa: CASSYGAGGPYEQYF
j_call: TRBJ2-7
d_call: TRBD2
v_call: TRBV6-5
clone_size: NA

cdr3_nt: TGCAGTGCTAGTGCCGCAGCGGGAGAAGGAGAGACCCAGTACTTC
cdr3_aa: CSASAAAGEGETQYF
j_call: TRBJ2-5
d_call: TRBD2
v_call: TRBV20-1
clone_size: NA

cdr3_nt: TGTGCCAGCAGCTTATTCGCAGGTACGAACACTGAAGCTTTCTTT
cdr3_aa: CASSLFAGTNTEAFF
j_call: TRBJ1-1
d_call: NA
v_call: TRBV11-1
clone_size: NA

cdr3_nt: TGTGCCAGCAGCAAAGGGGCATCCTCCTACGAGCAGTACTTC
cdr3_aa: CASSKGASSYEQYF
j_call: TRBJ2-7
d_call: NA
v_call: TRBV6-5
clone_size: NA

cdr3_nt: TGTGCCAGCAGCGACGGGACAGCGTTTACAGATACGCAGTATTTT
cdr3_aa: CASSDGTAFTDTQYF
j_call: TRBJ2-3
d_call: TRBD1
v_call: TRBV7-9
clone_size: NA

cdr3_nt: TGCAGTGCTAGTGACAGGGGCGGTCAGCCCCAGCATTTT
cdr3_aa: CSASDRGGQPQHF
j_call: TRBJ1-5
d_call: TRBD1
v_call: TRBV20-1
clone_size: NA

cdr3_nt: TGTGCCAGCAGCCCCCAACCAAGCGGCGGGGGGTTTGAGCAGTTCTTC
cdr3_aa: CASSPQPSGGGFEQFF
j_call: TRBJ2-1
d_call: TRBD2
v_call: TRBV11-3
clone_size: NA

cdr3_nt: TGTGCCAGCAGCCCACGGACAGGGACTGAAAAACTGTTTTTT
cdr3_aa: CASSPRTGTEKLFF
j_call: TRBJ1-4
d_call: TRBD1
v_call: TRBV7-9
clone_size: NA

cdr3_nt: TGTGCCACCAGTGATTCGCGGTCACCGAACACCGGGGAGCTGTTTTTT
cdr3_aa: CATSDSRSPNTGELFF
j_call: TRBJ2-2
d_call: NA
v_call: TRBV24-1
clone_size: NA

cdr3_nt: TGTGCCTGGAGTGTACGCCGGGGGGTTGGATATGGCTACACCTTC
cdr3_aa: CAWSVRRGVGYGYTF
j_call: TRBJ1-2
d_call: NA
v_call: TRBV30
clone_size: NA

cdr3_nt: TGTGCCAGCAGCTTAGACACCTATGGCTACACCTTC
cdr3_aa: CASSLDTYGYTF
j_call: TRBJ1-2
d_call: NA
v_call: TRBV7-9
clone_size: NA

cdr3_nt: TGTGCCAGCAGTTCCCCGCCGGGTCTCCGGGACTATGGCTACACCTTC
cdr3_aa: CASSSPPGLRDYGYTF
j_call: TRBJ1-2
d_call: NA
v_call: TRBV2
clone_size: NA

cdr3_nt: TGTGCCAGCAGCTCCCCCCCAGGGGGGAGCTGGGAGACCCAGTACTTC
cdr3_aa: CASSSPPGGSWETQYF
j_call: TRBJ2-5
d_call: NA
v_call: TRBV7-2
clone_size: NA

cdr3_nt: TGTGCCTGGAGTGCGTCTTCGCGTTCCACAGATACGCAGTATTTT
cdr3_aa: CAWSASSRSTDTQYF
j_call: TRBJ2-3
d_call: NA
v_call: TRBV30
clone_size: NA

cdr3_nt: TGTGCCAGCGGTTCGGGGCTAGCGGGAGCCGGGGAGCTGTTTTTT
cdr3_aa: CASGSGLAGAGELFF
j_call: TRBJ2-2
d_call: TRBD2
v_call: TRBV11-2
clone_size: NA

cdr3_nt: TGTGCCAGCAGTGTGTTATATAATTCACCCCTCCACTTT
cdr3_aa: CASSVLYNSPLHF
j_call: TRBJ1-6
d_call: NA
v_call: TRBV6-4
clone_size: NA

cdr3_nt: TGTGCCAGTAGTATCCAGGGCACAGCTAACTATGGCTACACCTTC
cdr3_aa: CASSIQGTANYGYTF
j_call: TRBJ1-2
d_call: NA
v_call: TRBV19
clone_size: NA

cdr3_nt: TGTGCCAGCAGCGTAGGCGGTGCAACTAATGAAAAACTGTTTTTT
cdr3_aa: CASSVGGATNEKLFF
j_call: TRBJ1-4
d_call: NA
v_call: TRBV9
clone_size: NA

cdr3_nt: TGTGCCAGCAGCCCCCGAGAGGGCGGAACCGGGGAGCTGTTTTTT
cdr3_aa: CASSPREGGTGELFF
j_call: TRBJ2-2
d_call: NA
v_call: TRBV9
clone_size: NA

cdr3_nt: TGTGCCAGCTCACCAAAACAGGACCCTAGACATGGGGACACCATATATTTT
cdr3_aa: CASSPKQDPRHGDTIYF
j_call: TRBJ1-3
d_call: NA
v_call: TRBV18
clone_size: NA

cdr3_nt: TGTGCCAGCAGCCAAGGGCGGACAGGGGGCGTTGGCTACACCTTC
cdr3_aa: CASSQGRTGGVGYTF
j_call: TRBJ1-2
d_call: TRBD1
v_call: TRBV4-2
clone_size: few

cdr3_nt: TGTGCCAGCAGTTACTCTTCAGGGGAGCAGTACTTC
cdr3_aa: CASSYSSGEQYF
j_call: TRBJ2-7
d_call: NA
v_call: TRBV6-5
clone_size: NA